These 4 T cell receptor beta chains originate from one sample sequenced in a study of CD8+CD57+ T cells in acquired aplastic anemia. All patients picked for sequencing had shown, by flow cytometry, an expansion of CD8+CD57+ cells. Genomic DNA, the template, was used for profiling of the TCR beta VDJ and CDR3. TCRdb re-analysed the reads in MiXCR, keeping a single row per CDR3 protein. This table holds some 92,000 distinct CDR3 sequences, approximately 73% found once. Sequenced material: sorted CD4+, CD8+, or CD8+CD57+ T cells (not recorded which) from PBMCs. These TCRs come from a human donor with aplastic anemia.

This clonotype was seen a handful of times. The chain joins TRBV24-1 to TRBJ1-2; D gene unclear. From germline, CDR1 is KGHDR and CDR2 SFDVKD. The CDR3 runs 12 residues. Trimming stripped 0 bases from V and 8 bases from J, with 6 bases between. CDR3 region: CATSDLQAGYTF. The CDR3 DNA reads TGTGCCACCAGTGATTTGCAAGCGGGCTACACCTTC.

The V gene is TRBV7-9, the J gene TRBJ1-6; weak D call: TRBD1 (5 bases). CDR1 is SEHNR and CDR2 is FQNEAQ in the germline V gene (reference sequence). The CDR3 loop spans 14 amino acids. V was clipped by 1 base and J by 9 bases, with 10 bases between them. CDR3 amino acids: CASSLVGVGSPLHF. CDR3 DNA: TGTGCCAGCAGCTTAGTGGGGGTAGGTTCACCCCTCCACTTT.

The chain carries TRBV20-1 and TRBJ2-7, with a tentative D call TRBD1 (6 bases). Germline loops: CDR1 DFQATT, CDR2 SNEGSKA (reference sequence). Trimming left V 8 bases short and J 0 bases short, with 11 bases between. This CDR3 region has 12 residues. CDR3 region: CSSRDTSYEQYF. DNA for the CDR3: TGCAGTTCCCGGGACACCTCCTACGAGCAGTACTTC.

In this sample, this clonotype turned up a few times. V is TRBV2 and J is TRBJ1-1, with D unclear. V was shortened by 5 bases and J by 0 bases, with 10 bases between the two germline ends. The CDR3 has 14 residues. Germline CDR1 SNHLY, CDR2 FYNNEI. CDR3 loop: CASSTGLMNTEAFF. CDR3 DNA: TGTGCCAGCAGTACCGGGTTGATGAACACTGAAGCTTTCTTT. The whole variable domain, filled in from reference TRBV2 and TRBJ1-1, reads EPEVTQTPSHQVTQMGQEVILRCVPISNHLYFYWYRQILGQKVEFLVSFYNNEISEKSEIFDDQFSVERPDGSNFTLKIRSTKLEDSAMYFCASSTGLMNTEAFFGQGTRLTVV.